A selection of T cell receptor beta chains follows, all from one sample in a study of CD8+ T cells in alopecia areata. Libraries were prepared by immunoSEQ multiplex PCR; TCRdb keeps only in-frame clonotypes and omits some of them. The repertoire holds some 170,000 clones, roughly 60% seen once, with more than 15% in the top ten. This sample comprised CD4+ T cells sorted from blood, obtained between weeks 55 and 70, from a patient treated with tofacitinib. The receptors come from a human donor with alopecia areata. The CDR3 runs from the conserved cysteine through the conserved F or W. The D gene is left open where the match is weak. Rows may omit the clone size; those that give it use once, few, many or a size class.

clone size | J gene | V gene | D gene | CDR3 DNA | CDR3 protein
- | TRBJ1-2 | TRBV18 | TRBD1 | TGTGCCAGCTCGGACAGGGAGAACTATGGCTACACCTTC | CASSDRENYGYTF
few | TRBJ2-1 | TRBV7-9 | - | TGTGCCAGCAGCTCAGCGGTTTTACGGTTCTTC | CASSSAVLRFF
- | TRBJ2-7 | TRBV30 | - | TGTGCCTGGACCGTAGGGACACCAGCCTACGAGCAGTACTTC | CAWTVGTPAYEQYF
few | TRBJ2-1 | TRBV29-1 | - | TGCAGCGTAAAGGGGGGTCTTGGTTACAATGAGCAGTTCTTC | CSVKGGLGYNEQFF
few | TRBJ1-1 | TRBV11-2 | - | TGTGCCAGCAGCTTGAACCCAGGGGCCGCTTTCTTT | CASSLNPGAAFF
few | TRBJ1-2 | TRBV29-1 | TRBD1 | TGCAGCGTTGAAGGGGACAGGGAAGGCGCCTATGGCTACACCTTC | CSVEGDREGAYGYTF
- | TRBJ1-2 | TRBV4-1 | - | TGCGCCAGCAGCCAAGCGGACGTCGGGAATCGGGATGGCTACACCTTC | CASSQADVGNRDGYTF
- | TRBJ2-3 | TRBV9 | - | TGTGCCAGCAGCGTGTCAGGGCGCACAGATACGCAGTATTTT | CASSVSGRTDTQYF
- | TRBJ2-7 | TRBV30 | - | TGTGCCTGGAGTGAACGGACACGGAGCGATTACGAGCAGTACTTC | CAWSERTRSDYEQYF
- | TRBJ2-3 | TRBV7-8 | - | TGTGCCAGCAGCGGCATCAAAAGCGCGCAGTATTTT | CASSGIKSAQYF
once | TRBJ2-1 | TRBV9 | - | TGTGCCAGCAGCGTAGAATACAATGAGCAGTTCTTC | CASSVEYNEQFF
- | TRBJ2-3 | TRBV27 | TRBD1 | TGTGCCAGCAGTCAGTACAGGGGGACAACGCAGTATTTT | CASSQYRGTTQYF
- | TRBJ1-1 | TRBV7-9 | TRBD1 | TGTGCCAGCAGCCTCTCGGACCTACAGGGGGCGAACACTGAAGCTTTCTTT | CASSLSDLQGANTEAFF
- | TRBJ1-2 | TRBV29-1 | - | TGCAGCGTTGAGGGGCAGGGAGGCTACACCTTC | CSVEGQGGYTF
- | TRBJ2-3 | TRBV10-3 | - | TGTGCCATCAGTGAGTTGCAATTCACAGATACGCAGTATTTT | CAISELQFTDTQYF
- | TRBJ2-1 | TRBV5-1 | - | TGCGCCAGCAGCTTGGCCCCGGACCCGGATTTAGATGAGCAGTTCTTC | CASSLAPDPDLDEQFF
few | TRBJ2-6 | TRBV7-3 | TRBD1 | TGTGCCAGCAGCCCCGGACAGGGTCGCTCTGGGGCCAACGTCCTGACTTTC | CASSPGQGRSGANVLTF
once | TRBJ2-3 | TRBV5-6 | TRBD1 | TGTGCCAGCAGGGATGGGACAGGAGATCGGGATACGCAGTATTTT | CASRDGTGDRDTQYF
- | TRBJ2-3 | TRBV5-1 | TRBD1 | TGCGCCAGCAGCTTGCCCTCCGGGACAGGGAGCACAGATACGCAGTATTTT | CASSLPSGTGSTDTQYF
- | TRBJ1-1 | TRBV15 | - | TGTGCCACCAGCAGGGGCGACACGAACACTGAAGCTTTCTTT | CATSRGDTNTEAFF
- | TRBJ2-7 | TRBV6-5 | TRBD1 | TGTGCCAGCAGTTTAGGGCAGGGGGCCTACGAGCAGTACTTC | CASSLGQGAYEQYF
- | TRBJ2-7 | TRBV29-1 | TRBD2 | TGCAGCGTTGGGGCGGGAGTTACGCGGGAGCAGTACTTC | CSVGAGVTREQYF
- | TRBJ2-3 | TRBV29-1 | TRBD2 | TGCAGCGTTTGGGCCCTTGGCGGGGGACTCACAGATACGCAGTATTTT | CSVWALGGGLTDTQYF
once | TRBJ2-1 | TRBV7-3 | TRBD2 | TGTGCCAGCAGCCCAAGGACTAGCGAGGCCCCTTACAATGAGCAGTTCTTC | CASSPRTSEAPYNEQFF
- | TRBJ2-5 | TRBV5-1 | - | TGCGCCAGCAGCTTGGTTGGGCTGTCCCAAGAGACCCAGTACTTC | CASSLVGLSQETQYF
- | TRBJ2-2 | TRBV18 | - | TGTGCCAGCTCACCCCGGGACGCCAGCACCGGGGAGCTGTTTTTT | CASSPRDASTGELFF
- | TRBJ1-6 | TRBV11-3 | TRBD1 | TGTGCCAGCAGCTCCGACAGGGTTTCACCCCTCCACTTT | CASSSDRVSPLHF
- | TRBJ1-1 | TRBV30 | - | TGTGCCTGGAGTGTGAGTGGAGAGAACACTGAAGCTTTCTTT | CAWSVSGENTEAFF
few | TRBJ1-2 | TRBV14 | - | TGTGCCAGCAGCCCGACAGCAGTATACTATGGCTACACCTTC | CASSPTAVYYGYTF
- | TRBJ2-7 | TRBV5-6 | - | TGTGCCAGCAGCTTTGAGCAGGGAACTGGCGAGCAGTACTTC | CASSFEQGTGEQYF
- | TRBJ1-5 | TRBV30 | - | TGTGCCTGGAGTGCCATAGGGCCTGGGCCCCAGCATTTT | CAWSAIGPGPQHF
- | TRBJ1-5 | TRBV6-1 | TRBD1 | TGTGCCAGCAGCAAAGGGGTACAGGGGAATCAGCCCCAGCATTTT | CASSKGVQGNQPQHF
- | TRBJ1-1 | TRBV5-6 | TRBD1 | TGTGCCAGCGGGGGACAGGGGGCTTTGTGGGCTGAAGCTTTCTTT | CASGGQGALWAEAFF
- | TRBJ2-7 | TRBV7-6 | - | TGTGCCAGCAGCTCGGACGGTTCCTACGAGCAGTACTTC | CASSSDGSYEQYF
few | TRBJ2-7 | TRBV5-1 | - | TGCGCCAGCAGCCCGGACCTGGAGGAGCAGTACTTC | CASSPDLEEQYF
- | TRBJ1-5 | TRBV5-1 | - | TGCGCCAGCAGCCCAACAGGGATCGAGCCCCAGCATTTT | CASSPTGIEPQHF
few | TRBJ1-6 | TRBV9 | - | TGTGCCAGCAGCGAGCGGATGAGCTCCTATAATTCACCCCTCCACTTT | CASSERMSSYNSPLHF
once | TRBJ2-5 | TRBV7-8 | - | TGTGCCAGCAGCGCGGTGCGCGGGGACCAAGAGACCCAGTACTTC | CASSAVRGDQETQYF
many | TRBJ2-1 | TRBV2 | - | TGTGCCAGCAGTGCAGGGTTGGCAGGGGATGAGCAGTTCTTC | CASSAGLAGDEQFF
few | TRBJ1-6 | TRBV2 | TRBD1 | TGTGCCACCTTCCCCACGACAGGGGGATATAATTCACCCCTCCACTTT | CATFPTTGGYNSPLHF
once | TRBJ2-3 | TRBV27 | - | TGTGCCAGCAGCTCAAGAGGGACGCAGTATTTT | CASSSRGTQYF
- | TRBJ1-2 | TRBV29-1 | TRBD1 | TGCAGCGTGGAGGGACAGACCTATGGCTACACCTTC | CSVEGQTYGYTF
once | TRBJ2-3 | TRBV30 | TRBD1 | TGTGCCTGGAGATTCGGGGACAGGGATTCAGATACGCAGTATTTT | CAWRFGDRDSDTQYF
few | TRBJ2-6 | TRBV25-1 | - | TGTGCCAGCAGTGAATTGGACACTGGGGCCAACGTCCTGACTTTC | CASSELDTGANVLTF
- | TRBJ1-5 | TRBV5-6 | - | TGTGCCAGCAGCTTGAAGGGACTCCCTTATCAGCCCCAGCATTTT | CASSLKGLPYQPQHF
- | TRBJ1-5 | TRBV30 | - | TGTGCCTGGAGTTTAGCGACAGAAACCCAGCCCCAGCATTTT | CAWSLATETQPQHF
- | TRBJ1-2 | TRBV29-1 | - | TGCAGCGTTGAGAGGACAGCCGAGACCTCTAACTATGGCTACACCTTC | CSVERTAETSNYGYTF
- | TRBJ2-7 | TRBV5-1 | - | TGCGCCAGCAGAACCGGACAGAACTACGAGCAGTACTTC | CASRTGQNYEQYF